This TCR beta chain was recorded in a study of CXCR3-negative and CXCR3-positive naive CD8 T cells (dated by TCRdb to the late 2010s). Background on the whole study: About 135 million TRB reads were obtained in total, roughly 1.5 +/- 0.3 million reads per library. TRBV-TRBJ cluster analysis included naive subsets from a handful of donors and memory cells from 3 donors. Diversity and physicochemical repertoire analyses covered about a dozen donors pooled from two independent experiments.

On this clonotype itself: It has no known antigen specificity.

Results and caveats for the whole study, not just this receptor: Within the same donor, TRBV-TRBJ usage looked similar between naive CXCR3-negative and CXCR3-positive cells, but memory cells had distinct patterns. Surface CD5, linked to self-reactivity in mice, was comparable between naive subsets; TCR interaction strength was therefore also inferred from TRB CDR3 physicochemical properties. Compared with CXCR3-negative naive cells, CXCR3-positive naive cells had TRB CDR3s with higher hydrophobicity (lower Kidera factor 4), lower energy, and higher strength and volume indices. Repertoire diversity was comparably high in both naive subsets but much lower in memory CD8+ T cells. Freshly isolated PBMCs were used for most assays because CXCR3 expression went down partially after cryopreservation.

From the cysteine through the phenylalanine, the CDR3 covers 16 amino acids. No DNA has been recorded. The germline V gene (reference sequence) gives CDR1 as LNHDA and CDR2 as SQIVND. Sequenced using a NextSeq 550. The Human TCR Profiling Kit (MiLaboratory) was used to prepare UMI-labeled 5' RACE TRB cDNA libraries. The full amount of extracted RNA was used for cDNA synthesis, and the full amount of resulting cDNA was used for PCR amplification. The libraries were made side by side, with each library going through the same number of PCR cycles. Per the source publication's procedure: MIGEC and MiXCR extracted about 53,000 +/- 10,000 unique UMI-labeled TRB cDNA molecules per library, requiring at least two reads per UMI. On average, roughly 40,000 +/- 10,000 functional in-frame TRB CDR3 nucleotide clonotypes lacking stop codons were found per library. Diversity metrics, including normalized Shannon-Wiener and Chao1, were computed in VDJtools after downsampling to 5000 UMI-labeled TRB molecules per sample. Clonotype-size-weighted physicochemical properties of the central five CDR3 residues (interaction energy, strength, volume and Kidera factor 4) were computed in VDJtools. The reads underwent TCRdb reprocessing, giving one record for each CDR3 protein sequence and no DNA. V and J calls and clone size were set by TCRdb, not the authors. The table for this sample lists more than 75,000 distinct CDR3 sequences. Roughly 0.62% of the sample is in the top ten clones.

For each CD8+ T cell subset, flow sorting was done in triplicate, and 300,000 or so cells per subset went directly into RLT lysis buffer. Naive CD8+ T cells were defined stringently as CD45RO-CCR7+CD27+CD95- to exclude memory contaminants. Using standard density gradient centrifugation, peripheral blood mononuclear cells were isolated from buffy coats. A FACSAria III was used to flow-sort naive CXCR3-negative and CXCR3-positive CD8+ T cells. An RNeasy Mini Kit was used to extract total RNA from the sorted cells. This clonotype was sampled from a human donor in good health. Some clones in this sample may be carry-over from other donors' samples. This receptor chain uses TRBV19 and TRBJ2-1; lacking DNA, the TRBD2 call made by TCRdb goes unchecked. Sequences were obtained from naive CXCR3+ CD8+ T cells from blood. The cell subset or site label corresponds to: CD45RO-CCR7+CD27+CD95- naive CD8+ T cells expressing CXCR3 (TNR3+). The CDR3 protein is CASSNRGTSAYNEQFF. Extended through the reference TRBV19 and TRBJ2-1 proteins, this CDR3 yields the full variable domain: DGGITQSPKYLFRKEGQNVTLSCEQNLNHDAMYWYRQDPGQGLRLIYYSQIVNDFQKGDIAEGYSVSREKKESFPLTVTSAQKNPTAFYLCASSNRGTSAYNEQFFGPGTRLTVL.